A single sample is the source of the 16 T cell receptor beta chains below, sequenced in a study of blood T cell repertoires in COVID-19. Sequencing was performed with immunoSEQ multiplex PCR; in TCRdb, only in-frame clones are kept and a portion is missing. The sample has under 250,000 clones, about four fifths seen once. Sequenced: peripheral blood. These receptors all stem from a man aged 45-65 years with acute or convalescent COVID-19.

The chain combines TRBV6-6 with TRBJ2-3; 7 nucleotides align to TRBD2. Germline lookup yields CDR1 MNHNY and CDR2 SVGAGI (reference sequence). Trimming removed 6 bases from V and 5 bases from J; junction bases left unmatched: 14. The CDR3 consists of 16 residues. The CDR3 protein is CASSRNFGGSEDTQYF. The DNA for the CDR3 is TGTGCCAGCAGCCGTAATTTCGGCGGGAGTGAAGATACGCAGTATTTT.

The chain carries TRBV12-3 or TRBV12-4 and TRBJ2-7; possibly TRBD1 for D (7 bases). The CDR3 is 12 amino acids. V shed 6 bases and J shed 5 bases, with 11 bases lying between them. The CDR3 DNA follows: TGTGCCAGCAGCAGGGGGGACCACGAGCAGTACTTC. Translated, it gives CASSRGDHEQYF.

This clone was counted a few times. This chain links TRBV10-3 with TRBJ1-1; 7 positions match TRBD1. The ends lost 0 bases at V and 0 bases at J; junction bases unmatched: 1. Germline CDR1 is ENHRY and CDR2 is SYGVKD. The CDR3 has 15 amino acids. CDR3 residues: CAISESGTVNTEAFF. The CDR3 DNA reads as TGTGCCATCAGTGAGTCGGGGACAGTGAACACTGAAGCTTTCTTT.

This clone was seen just once. The genes are TRBV18 and TRBJ1-6, with TRBD1 matching 7 bases. Germline loops: CDR1 KGHSH, CDR2 LQKENI. This CDR3 is built from 14 residues. J was trimmed by 5 bases and V by 3 bases; bases with no gene match: 1. This CDR3 reads CASSPQGDNSPLHF. CDR3 sequence (DNA): TGTGCCAGCTCACCGCAGGGGGATAATTCACCCCTCCACTTT.

Only one count was recorded for this clone. CDR3 in amino acids: CASSSGTSGEENTGELFF. The CDR3 DNA reads TGTGCCAGCAGTTCCGGGACTAGCGGGGAGGAGAACACCGGGGAGCTGTTTTTT. The rearrangement links TRBV27 to TRBJ2-2; 13 bases are a match to TRBD2. Germline V CDR1 and CDR2: MNHEY, SMNVEV (reference sequence). The J segment lost 1 base and the V segment lost 4 bases, leaving 6 bases of the junction unmatched. The CDR3 consists of 18 residues.

In its sample, this clone was seen once. This chain uses TRBV11-2 with TRBJ2-5; TRBD2 agrees at 8 bases. V lost 1 base, J lost 4 bases, and 8 bases stayed unmatched. Germline values: CDR1 SGHAT, CDR2 FQNNGV. This CDR3 is built from 16 residues. CDR3 residues: CASSLAPGLETETQYF. The CDR3 DNA reads as TGTGCCAGCAGCTTAGCCCCGGGACTAGAAACAGAGACCCAGTACTTC. Drawing the rest from reference TRBV11-2 and TRBJ2-5, the complete variable domain is EAGVAQSPRYKIIEKRQSVAFWCNPISGHATLYWYQQILGQGPKLLIQFQNNGVVDDSQLPKDRFSAERLKGVDSTLKIQPAKLEDSAVYLCASSLAPGLETETQYFGPGTRLLVL.

V usage is TRBV4-1 and J usage is TRBJ2-7; tentative D call: TRBD2 (5 bases). Germline-derived CDR1 and CDR2 are MGHRA and YSYEKL. Between the trimmed V and J ends, which lost 0 bases and 6 bases, there was a span of 12 bases. This CDR3 is built from 14 residues. The CDR3 DNA is TGCGCCAGCAGCCAAGACTATCCGGGATTCGAGCAGTACTTC. Protein product: CASSQDYPGFEQYF.

The chain carries TRBV19 and TRBJ2-7, with D possibly matching TRBD1 (6 bases). The CDR3 sequence is 13 residues long. The ends were cut back, 3 bases at V and 3 bases at J, with 9 bases in the middle. Per the germline V gene, CDR1 is LNHDA and CDR2 is SQIVND (reference sequence). The chain's CDR3 is CASSITGFYEQYF. The CDR3 region has the DNA TGTGCCAGTAGTATCACAGGGTTCTACGAGCAGTACTTC.

The chain couples TRBV28 to TRBJ1-4; D perhaps matches TRBD1 (5 bases). Trimming took 5 bases from V and 7 from J, leaving 14 bases between them. In germline, CDR1 is MDHEN, CDR2 SYDVKM. This CDR3 has 14 residues. The CDR3 reads CASSHIDTGEKLFF. CDR3 sequence (DNA): TGTGCCAGCAGTCATATAGACACAGGTGAAAAACTGTTTTTT.

With regard to this clone: Other nucleotide sequences in the sample specify the same CDR3. The V gene is TRBV2, the J gene TRBJ2-7; 7 bases agree with TRBD1. Germline assignment: CDR1 SNHLY and CDR2 FYNNEI. CDR3 length: 15 residues. V trimming: 3 bases; J trimming: 0 bases; junction bases outside the gene matches: 5. In nucleotides, the CDR3 is TGTGCCAGCAGTGAGAGCAGGGGGAACTCCTACGAGCAGTACTTC. Translating gives CASSESRGNSYEQYF.

The J gene is TRBJ1-2, the V gene TRBV7-9; D not certain. V gave up 6 bases and J gave up 7 bases, with 12 bases separating them. Germline V gene lookup returns CDR1 SEHNR and CDR2 FQNEAQ (reference sequence). CDR3 size: 12 residues. In nucleotides, the CDR3 is TGTGCCAGCAGAGCAACAGATCCTGGCTACACCTTC. The encoded protein is CASRATDPGYTF.

The CDR3 DNA follows: TGTGCCAGCAGTTTACCCACTCAGGGGACTGAAGCTTTCTTT. Its translation is CASSLPTQGTEAFF. V is TRBV5-6 and J is TRBJ1-1; weak D call: TRBD1 (6 bases). Trimming removed 5 bases from V and 5 bases from J, with 16 bases in between. The CDR3 length is 14 residues. CDR1 is SGHDT, CDR2 YYEEEE, per germline.

The chain carries TRBV2 and TRBJ2-7; 9 nucleotides agree with TRBD2. Germline CDR1 is SNHLY and CDR2 is FYNNEI. The CDR3 has 14 residues. With 4 bases clipped from V and 4 bases from J, the junction kept 5 bases outside the gene matches. DNA of the CDR3: TGTGCCAGCAGTGTTGCTAGCGGGGAGTACGAGCAGTACTTC. As protein: CASSVASGEYEQYF.

CDR3 DNA: TGTGCCAGCAGTGAAGCCCTAGCGGGGGGGCGAACCGGGGAGCTGTTTTTT. Protein product: CASSEALAGGRTGELFF. This rearrangement joins TRBV6-1 to TRBJ2-2; 12 bases match TRBD2. This CDR3 comprises 17 residues. The V gene's germline CDR1 is MNHNS and CDR2 SASEGT. The ends lost 0 bases at V and 5 bases at J; junction bases unmatched: 4.

On this clone: One end of the junction is discordant with germline, which a read error may explain. V and J are TRBV6-1 and TRBJ2-7; no definite D call. This CDR3 spans 14 amino acids. Germline CDR1 MNHNS, CDR2 SASEGT. The CDR3 loop reads CASSEAWQVYAQYF. CDR3 nucleotide sequence: TGTGCCAGCAGTGAAGCGTGGCAGGTCTACGCGCAGTACTTC.

This sequence joins TRBV12-5 and TRBJ2-7; D uncertain. V gave up 0 bases and J gave up 4 bases, with 4 bases separating them. Germline assignment: CDR1 LGHNT and CDR2 FRNRAP. This CDR3 is built from 12 residues. The CDR3 protein is CASGLVNYEQYF. CDR3 bases: TGTGCTAGTGGTTTGGTCAATTACGAGCAGTACTTC. Full variable domain (missing parts from reference TRBV12-5 and TRBJ2-7): DARVTQTPRHKVTEMGQEVTMRCQPILGHNTVFWYRQTMMQGLELLAYFRNRAPLDDSGMPKDRFSAEMPDATLATLKIQPSEPRDSAVYFCASGLVNYEQYFGPGTRLTVT.